The next 11 T cell receptor beta chains were all read from a single sample in a study of response to subunit inactivated influenza vaccine. TCRdb reprocessed the RT-PCR reads with MiXCR, giving one entry per CDR3 protein. The top ten clones hold roughly a tenth of a sample with about 180,000 distinct CDR3 sequences, around 8.8% of them seen once. Source: non-naive T cells sorted from PBMCs, taken on the day of vaccination. These receptors originate from a man between 45 and 60 years old who received an inactivated influenza vaccine.

The V gene is TRBV7-2, the J gene TRBJ1-1; TRBD1 might be the D (6 bases). Deletions cut 5 bases from V and 1 base from J, with 11 bases between. The CDR3 runs 14 residues. Germline values: CDR1 SGHTA, CDR2 FQGNSA. The CDR3 spells CASSAGHSNTEAFF. The DNA of the CDR3 is TGTGCCAGCAGCGCGGGACACTCGAACACTGAAGCTTTCTTT.

The V call is TRBV10-3, the J call TRBJ1-2; the D gene is possibly TRBD1 (5 bases). The V gene's germline CDR1 is ENHRY and CDR2 SYGVKD. V was cut by 3 bases and J by 2 bases, with 19 bases left in between. This CDR3 spans 17 amino acids. The CDR3: CAISDKRKEGSNYGYTF. CDR3 nucleotides: TGTGCCATCAGTGACAAGAGGAAGGAGGGGTCCAACTATGGCTACACCTTC.

This clonotype turned up a few times. The chain has TRBV19 and TRBJ2-5; unclear D gene. V was pared by 3 bases and J by 5 bases, with 4 bases between. Germline V gene data show CDR1 as LNHDA and CDR2 as SQIVND (reference sequence). This CDR3 is 11 amino acids long. CDR3 DNA sequence: TGTGCCAGTAGTATTTTGGAGACCCAGTACTTC. It encodes CASSILETQYF. The full variable domain, rest sourced from reference TRBV19 and TRBJ2-5, is DGGITQSPKYLFRKEGQNVTLSCEQNLNHDAMYWYRQDPGQGLRLIYYSQIVNDFQKGDIAEGYSVSREKKESFPLTVTSAQKNPTAFYLCASSILETQYFGPGTRLLVL.

This clonotype turned up a few times. The genes are TRBV20-1 and TRBJ1-1, with TRBD1 identical over 10 bases. Germline V gives CDR1 DFQATT, CDR2 SNEGSKA (reference sequence). Trimming cost V 0 bases and J 11 bases; bases outside gene matches: 3. This CDR3 region has 12 residues. This CDR3 is CSARDDRGHAFF. CDR3 DNA sequence: TGCAGTGCTAGAGACGACAGGGGGCATGCTTTCTTT.

This clonotype was recorded a few times. This chain uses TRBV20-1 with TRBJ2-3; TRBD2 agrees at 7 bases. This CDR3 comprises 15 residues. Germline V CDR1 and CDR2: DFQATT, SNEGSKA (reference sequence). Germline trimming cut 5 bases from V and 6 bases from J; bases unmatched to any gene: 14. The CDR3 loop reads CSALPPREGPDTQYF. CDR3 DNA sequence: TGCAGTGCTCTTCCCCCGAGGGAGGGTCCCGATACGCAGTATTTT.

This clonotype was recorded many times. V is TRBV12-3 or TRBV12-4 and J is TRBJ1-5, with D uncertain. V was pared by 2 bases and J by 7 bases, with 9 bases between. CDR3 length equals 13 residues. For the CDR3, the DNA is TGTGCCAGCAGTTTATCGCCGCCCCAGCCCCAGCATTTT. Translated: CASSLSPPQPQHF.

This clonotype was counted many times. This chain links TRBV30 with TRBJ1-5; D is ambiguous. Germline V lookup: CDR1 GTSNPN, CDR2 SVGIG (reference sequence). CDR3 length: 13 residues. The V end was cut by 0 bases, the J end by 7 bases, with 10 bases between. CDR3 sequence reads: CAWSVHSGQPQHF. The CDR3 nucleotides read TGTGCCTGGAGTGTACACTCCGGCCAGCCCCAGCATTTT.

This clonotype was detected ten times or more. V is TRBV7-2 and J is TRBJ2-7; either TRBD1 or TRBD2 may fit D (5 bases each). Germline V gene lookup returns CDR1 SGHTA and CDR2 FQGNSA. This CDR3 comprises 14 residues. The V gene lost 5 bases and the J gene lost 0 bases, with 11 bases spanning the gap. DNA of the CDR3: TGTGCCAGCAGCCACTTGGGACCCTCCTACGAGCAGTACTTC. This sequence encodes CASSHLGPSYEQYF. The full variable domain, its missing parts supplied by reference TRBV7-2 and TRBJ2-7, is GAGVSQSPSNKVTEKGKDVELRCDPISGHTALYWYRQSLGQGLEFLIYFQGNSAPDKSGLPSDRFSAERTGGSVSTLTIQRTQQEDSAVYLCASSHLGPSYEQYFGPGTRLTVT.

V usage is TRBV28 and J usage is TRBJ1-2, with D possibly matching TRBD1 (6 bases). Trimming pared 7 bases from V and 13 bases from J, leaving 16 bases between. In germline, CDR1 is MDHEN, CDR2 SYDVKM. The CDR3 totals 11 residues. CDR3 DNA: TGTGCCAGCACTTCCGCCCACAGGGTCACCTTC. Translation: CASTSAHRVTF.

V is TRBV5-1 and J is TRBJ1-2, with unresolved D. This CDR3 is 13 amino acids long. V lost 4 bases to trimming and J lost 3 bases, with 10 bases between them. Germline loops: CDR1 SGHRS, CDR2 YFSETQ. The CDR3 reads CASSPQTDYGYTF. The CDR3 bases are TGCGCCAGCAGCCCCCAGACGGACTATGGCTACACCTTC.

The chain uses TRBV6-2 or TRBV6-3 and TRBJ2-3; TRBD2 is a possible D gene (6 bases). The CDR3 runs to 14 residues. V was trimmed by 5 bases and J by 1 base, leaving 10 bases between them. From germline, CDR1 is MNHEY and CDR2 SVGEGT. CDR3 sequence: CASSNAGRTDTQYF. CDR3 DNA: TGTGCCAGCAGTAACGCGGGACGCACAGATACGCAGTATTTT.